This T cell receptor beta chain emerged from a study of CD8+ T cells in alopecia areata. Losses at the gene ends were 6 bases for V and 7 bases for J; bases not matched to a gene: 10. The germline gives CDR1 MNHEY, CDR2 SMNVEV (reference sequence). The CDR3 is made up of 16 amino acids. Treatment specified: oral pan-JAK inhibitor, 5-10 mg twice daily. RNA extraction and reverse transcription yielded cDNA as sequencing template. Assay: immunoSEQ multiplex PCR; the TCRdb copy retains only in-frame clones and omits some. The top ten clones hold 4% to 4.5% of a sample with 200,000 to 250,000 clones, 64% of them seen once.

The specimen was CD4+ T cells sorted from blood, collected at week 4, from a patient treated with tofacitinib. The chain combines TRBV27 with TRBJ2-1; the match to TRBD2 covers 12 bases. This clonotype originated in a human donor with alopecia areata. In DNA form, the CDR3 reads TGTGCCAGCAGACCAGCCGGGACTAGCGGGTCAAATGAGCAGTTCTTC. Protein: CASRPAGTSGSNEQFF.